This T cell receptor (beta chain) appears in the sequencing data of a study of CD8+ T cells in alopecia areata. The study's findings and limits: Higher clonality than in normal scalp was seen in lesional scalp, especially alopecia totalis/universalis.

Sequencing used cDNA as its template, made by extracting RNA and reverse transcribing it. The repertoire was sequenced with immunoSEQ multiplex PCR; TCRdb's copy has only in-frame clones and lacks some. The sample has more than 110,000 clones, 58% seen once. CDR3 size: 14 residues. From germline, CDR1 is SGHDN and CDR2 FVKESK. Trimming removed 4 bases at V and 2 bases at J, with 11 bases between. Regarding this clone: The antigen remains unidentified.

V is TRBV14 and J is TRBJ1-2; TRBD1 might be the D (6 bases). Material: CD4+ T cells sorted from blood, obtained at week 0. The TCR comes from a human donor with alopecia areata. The CDR3 is CASSLFTGNYGYTF. In nucleotides, the CDR3 is TGTGCCAGCAGCCTCTTTACAGGGAACTATGGCTACACCTTC.